Below are 20 T cell receptor beta chains sequenced from a single sample in a study of early stage breast cancer tumors. Measured with immunoSEQ multiplex PCR; TCRdb has only the in-frame clones, and not every one. The sample consists of about 72,000 clones, roughly 80% of them appearing once. The sequenced sample consisted of blood. These receptors originate from a person in their sixties or seventies with breast cancer.

In DNA, the CDR3 is TGTGCCAGCAATCCGGGACAGCAACTCAATGAAAAACTGTTTTTT. Amino acid sequence: CASNPGQQLNEKLFF. This rearrangement joins TRBV7-9 to TRBJ1-4, with 7 nucleotides matching TRBD1. This CDR3 contains 15 residues. Germline assignment: CDR1 SEHNR and CDR2 FQNEAQ (reference sequence). V shed 7 bases, J shed 5 bases, and the junction held 10 bases outside the gene matches.

This sequence joins TRBV29-1 and TRBJ2-3, with TRBD2 identical over 15 bases. The CDR3 consists of 19 residues. With V trimmed by 8 bases and J by 4 bases, 19 bases remained unmatched. The germline CDR1 and CDR2 sequences are SQVTM and ANQGSEA. CDR3 region: CSSEGLGLAGGGVSDTQYF. The CDR3 nucleotides are TGCAGCTCCGAAGGTTTGGGACTAGCGGGAGGCGGAGTATCAGATACGCAGTATTTT.

This CDR3 is CASSPGSTNEKLFF. The DNA for the CDR3 is TGTGCCAGCTCACCGGGGTCAACTAATGAAAAACTGTTTTTT. The chain joins TRBV18 to TRBJ1-4; D is uncertain. CDR3 length: 14 residues. Germline values: CDR1 KGHSH, CDR2 LQKENI. The germline V and J ends were trimmed by 3 bases and 0 bases, with 5 bases remaining between them. Together with reference TRBV18 and TRBJ1-4, the CDR3 gives the full variable domain: NAGVMQNPRHLVRRRGQEARLRCSPMKGHSHVYWYRQLPEEGLKFMVYLQKENIIDESGMPKERFSAEFPKEGPSILRIQQVVRGDSAAYFCASSPGSTNEKLFFGSGTQLSVL.

This chain uses TRBV7-8 with TRBJ1-2, with 7 bases fitting TRBD1. The J segment lost 6 bases and the V segment lost 10 bases, leaving 20 bases of the junction unmatched. The CDR3 extends over 16 amino acids. Germline CDR1 is SGHVS and CDR2 is FQNEAQ. CDR3: CAINRGGPFLGDGYTF. The CDR3 DNA follows: TGTGCCATTAACAGGGGAGGCCCCTTCCTTGGCGATGGCTACACCTTC.

The genes are TRBV30 and TRBJ2-1; 8 bases are a match to TRBD2. After removal of 4 bases from V and 6 bases from J, the junction contained 8 bases not matched to a gene. Germline V gene lookup returns CDR1 GTSNPN and CDR2 SVGIG (reference sequence). CDR3 length equals 14 residues. The CDR3 DNA reads TGTGCCTGGACCGGGACTAGTATCCCCAATGAGCAGTTCTTC. Its translation: CAWTGTSIPNEQFF.

The chain has TRBV25-1 and TRBJ1-1, with D perhaps TRBD1 (5 bases). V was trimmed by 1 base and J by 3 bases, leaving 12 bases between them. The CDR3 spans 15 residues. In germline, CDR1 is MGHDK, CDR2 SYGVNS. CDR3 sequence: CASSELQGAYTEAFF. The CDR3 nucleotides read TGTGCCAGCAGTGAATTACAAGGGGCCTACACTGAAGCTTTCTTT.

J is TRBJ2-5 and V is TRBV19; either TRBD1 or TRBD2 may supply D (6 bases each). This CDR3 comprises 15 residues. Germline CDR1 LNHDA, CDR2 SQIVND (reference sequence). Trimming removed 1 base at V and 3 bases at J, with 12 bases between. This CDR3 is CASSIAKGGKETQYF. Here the CDR3 DNA reads TGTGCCAGTAGTATAGCGAAGGGGGGAAAAGAGACCCAGTACTTC.

The V gene is TRBV7-2, the J gene TRBJ1-1, with D maybe TRBD1 (6 bases). Trimming took off 3 bases at V and 5 bases at J, with 10 bases between the two ends. The CDR3 runs 13 residues. CDR1 SGHTA and CDR2 FQGNSA come from the germline V gene. Here the CDR3 reads CASSFEGGTEAFF. CDR3 DNA: TGTGCCAGCAGCTTTGAGGGGGGGACTGAAGCTTTCTTT.

This clone has only a few counts. J is TRBJ2-7 and V is TRBV28, with a weak D call TRBD2 (6 bases). The V end lost 5 bases, the J end lost 1 base, and 9 bases lay between the germline ends. The CDR3 has 13 amino acids. Germline values: CDR1 MDHEN, CDR2 SYDVKM. The CDR3 sequence is CASSPGGSYEQYF. DNA of the CDR3: TGTGCCAGCAGTCCCGGGGGATCCTACGAGCAGTACTTC. The whole variable domain, filled in from reference TRBV28 and TRBJ2-7, reads DVKVTQSSRYLVKRTGEKVFLECVQDMDHENMFWYRQDPGLGLRLIYFSYDVKMKEKGDIPEGYSVSREKKERFSLILESASTNQTSMYLCASSPGGSYEQYFGPGTRLTVT.

J is TRBJ1-3 and V is TRBV2; D not resolved. Germline lookup yields CDR1 SNHLY and CDR2 FYNNEI. With 5 bases removed from V and 2 bases from J, the gap between germline ends came to 13 bases. The CDR3 sequence is 15 residues long. The chain's CDR3 is CASSSDSFAGNTIYF. DNA of the CDR3: TGTGCCAGCAGTTCAGACTCGTTCGCTGGAAACACCATATATTTT.

The chain links TRBV27 to TRBJ1-5, with D unclear. CDR1 MNHEY and CDR2 SMNVEV come from the germline V gene (reference sequence). Trimming pared 3 bases from V and 7 bases from J, leaving 16 bases between. The CDR3 consists of 15 residues. The CDR3 DNA is TGTGCCAGCAGTTTTAACATAATGGGCGGACAGCCCCAGCATTTT. The encoded protein is CASSFNIMGGQPQHF.

The chain recombines TRBV6-6 with TRBJ2-6; D is unclear. V gave up 5 bases and J gave up 1 base, with 6 bases separating them. The CDR3 extends over 14 amino acids. Germline CDR1 MNHNY, CDR2 SVGAGI (reference sequence). The CDR3 nucleotides are TGTGCCAGCAGTGCCCCGTCTGGGGCCAACGTCCTGACTTTC. This encodes CASSAPSGANVLTF.

Only a few counts were recorded for this clone. This chain connects TRBV5-1 to TRBJ2-2, with a tentative D call TRBD2 (5 bases). Germline V gene data show CDR1 as SGHRS and CDR2 as YFSETQ. Trimming removed 3 bases at V and 7 bases at J, with 16 bases between. The CDR3 contains 15 residues. DNA for the CDR3: TGCGCCAGCAGCTACATGGGGAGTGGAAACGGGGAGCTGTTTTTT. Protein product: CASSYMGSGNGELFF.

This clone has a handful of counts. The genes are TRBV2 and TRBJ2-3; D is undetermined. V lost 6 bases, J lost 2 bases, and 9 bases lay in between. The CDR3 length is 13 residues. Germline V gene lookup returns CDR1 SNHLY and CDR2 FYNNEI. The CDR3 nucleotides read TGTGCCAGCAGCCCCCCATACACAGATACGCAGTATTTT. It is translated as CASSPPYTDTQYF.

The chain recombines TRBV5-6 with TRBJ1-2; D possibly corresponds to TRBD1 (6 bases). V gave up 0 bases and J gave up 4 bases, with 13 bases separating them. In germline, CDR1 is SGHDT, CDR2 YYEEEE. The CDR3 consists of 15 residues. In DNA, the CDR3 is TGTGCCAGCAGCTTGGGACAGGATGTCATCTATGGCTACACCTTC. It yields the protein CASSLGQDVIYGYTF.

The V call is TRBV6-1, the J call TRBJ1-5, with 8 bases lining up with TRBD1. There are 14 residues in the CDR3. Trimming at V came to 5 bases and at J to 4 bases, leaving 4 bases not matched to a gene. Germline lookup yields CDR1 MNHNS and CDR2 SASEGT. As DNA, the CDR3 is TGTGCCAGCAGTTTGACAGGGGCTAATCAGCCCCAGCATTTT. Encoded protein: CASSLTGANQPQHF.

V usage is TRBV29-1 and J usage is TRBJ2-3; D uncertain. Germline values: CDR1 SQVTM, CDR2 ANQGSEA. V gave up 4 bases and J gave up 0 bases, with 5 bases separating them. The CDR3 totals 12 residues. CDR3 region: CSVARSTDTQYF. The CDR3 coding sequence is TGCAGCGTTGCGAGAAGCACAGATACGCAGTATTTT.

The V and J genes are TRBV15 and TRBJ1-6; D remains unclear. Trimming shortened V by 4 bases and J by 4 bases, and 14 bases separated the two germline ends. CDR3 length equals 16 residues. CDR1 and CDR2 from the germline V gene are LNHNV and YYDKDF (reference sequence). CDR3 sequence reads: CATSNKGPSYNSPLHF. The CDR3 DNA sequence: TGTGCCACCAGCAACAAAGGACCGTCGTATAATTCACCCCTCCACTTT.

The chain has TRBV7-2 and TRBJ2-5; no reliable D call. CDR1 SGHTA and CDR2 FQGNSA come from the germline V gene. The CDR3 length is 13 residues. Trimming removed 4 bases from V and 3 bases from J, with 9 bases in between. The CDR3 DNA reads as TGTGCCAGCAGCTCCCCGCAGGAAGAGACCCAGTACTTC. Protein product: CASSSPQEETQYF.

The V call is TRBV5-4, the J call TRBJ1-1, with 8 bases aligning to TRBD1. V lost 3 bases and J lost 4; bases outside the gene matches: 5. This CDR3 has 14 amino acids. Germline CDR1 reads SGHNT; CDR2 reads YYREEE (reference sequence). The DNA for the CDR3 is TGTGCCAGCAGCTCAAAACAGGGGGGCACTGAAGCTTTCTTT. Protein: CASSSKQGGTEAFF.